These T cell receptor beta chains were read from a single sample in a study of CD8+ T cells in alopecia areata. Clones were sequenced by immunoSEQ multiplex PCR, and TCRdb holds only the in-frame ones, with some missing. The sample holds a few hundred thousand clones, 35% to 40% seen once. The sequenced sample was CD4+ T cells sorted from blood, obtained at approximately week 31, from a patient treated with tofacitinib. These receptors originate from a human donor with alopecia areata. Both conserved end residues are part of each CDR3. Fields, in order: clone size, J gene, D gene, V gene, CDR3 length, CDR3 DNA, CDR3 protein. The D gene is left open where the match is weak. Size is omitted from some rows. Given values are once, few, many or a class for expanded clones.

NA | TRBJ2-5 | NA | TRBV30 | 13 | TGTGCCTGGAGTCTTCAGGGACAAGAGACCCAGTACTTC | CAWSLQGQETQYF
NA | TRBJ2-1 | NA | TRBV14 | 15 | TGTGCCAGCAGCCACCCAAGGGGGGGGGCAAATGAGCAGTTCTTC | CASSHPRGGANEQFF
NA | TRBJ2-2 | TRBD1 | TRBV25-1 | 17 | TGTGCCAGCAGTGAACTTCGGAAGGGGGCACAGAACGGGGAGCTGTTTTTT | CASSELRKGAQNGELFF
NA | TRBJ1-3 | TRBD1 | TRBV30 | 14 | TGTGCCTGGAGTACAGGGGTTGGTGGAAACACCATATATTTT | CAWSTGVGGNTIYF
few | TRBJ1-2 | NA | TRBV6-5 | 13 | TGTGCCAGCAACGGCCGGAGGAACTATGGCTACACCTTC | CASNGRRNYGYTF
NA | TRBJ1-5 | NA | TRBV11-2 | 14 | TGTGCCAGCAGCGCGACAGCTAGCAATCAGCCCCAGCATTTT | CASSATASNQPQHF
NA | TRBJ2-5 | NA | TRBV6-5 | 13 | TGTGCCAGCAGTTACTCTACAGAAGAGACCCAGTACTTC | CASSYSTEETQYF
NA | TRBJ1-4 | TRBD1 | TRBV5-1 | 16 | TGCGCCAGCAGCTTGGCCGGGGGACAGACTAATGAAAAACTGTTTTTT | CASSLAGGQTNEKLFF
NA | TRBJ1-1 | NA | TRBV30 | 12 | TGTGCCTGGAGTAGGGGGTCCACTGAAGCTTTCTTT | CAWSRGSTEAFF
few | TRBJ2-3 | TRBD2 | TRBV28 | 13 | TGTGCCAGCAGCACTAGCGGCACAGATACGCAGTATTTT | CASSTSGTDTQYF
NA | TRBJ2-1 | NA | TRBV2 | 13 | TGTGCCAGCGCGCTAGAGTCCTACAATGAGCAGTTCTTC | CASALESYNEQFF
NA | TRBJ2-5 | NA | TRBV12-5 | 13 | TGTGCTAGTGGTTTGGAGACACGGGAGACCCAGTACTTC | CASGLETRETQYF
few | TRBJ1-2 | NA | TRBV5-1 | 14 | TGCGCCAGCAGCTTGAGTTTGGGGGAGAGTGGCTACACCTTC | CASSLSLGESGYTF
NA | TRBJ1-1 | NA | TRBV9 | 15 | TGTGCCAGCAGCGTAGGGGAAACCATGAACACTGAAGCTTTCTTT | CASSVGETMNTEAFF
few | TRBJ2-7 | NA | TRBV18 | 14 | TGTGCCAGCTTCACCGGGACCGCCGGCTACGAGCAGTACTTC | CASFTGTAGYEQYF
NA | TRBJ1-2 | NA | TRBV15 | 13 | TGTGCCACCAGCAGACCCGCAGAATATGGCTACACCTTC | CATSRPAEYGYTF
NA | TRBJ1-2 | NA | TRBV6-5 | 15 | TGTGCCAGCAGCCCCCCGGGTTTGGCTAACTATGGCTACACCTTC | CASSPPGLANYGYTF
once | TRBJ2-1 | NA | TRBV4-2 | 14 | TGTGCCAGCAGCCATAGCCAAGACTACAATGAGCAGTTCTTC | CASSHSQDYNEQFF
few | TRBJ1-1 | NA | TRBV6-5 | 13 | TGTGCCAGCAGGACGACAGGGAACACTGAAGCTTTCTTT | CASRTTGNTEAFF
few | TRBJ2-7 | NA | TRBV11-2 | 15 | TGTGCCAGCAGCCGACCGGGACGAGGCTCCTACGAGCAGTACTTC | CASSRPGRGSYEQYF
NA | TRBJ1-4 | NA | TRBV30 | 15 | TGTGCCTGGAGTGAAGGCCAGACGACGAAGGAAAAACTGTTTTTT | CAWSEGQTTKEKLFF
few | TRBJ2-7 | TRBD1 | TRBV14 | 16 | TGTGCCAGCAGCCCGAGCGGGACAGGGGGCCTAGACGAGCAGTACTTC | CASSPSGTGGLDEQYF
few | TRBJ2-3 | TRBD1 | TRBV11-2 | 14 | TGTGCCAGCAGCACTCGGACAGGGAGAAATACGCAGTATTTT | CASSTRTGRNTQYF
once | TRBJ1-1 | NA | TRBV30 | 11 | TGTGCCTGGCATAGGGCGGGTGAAGCTTTCTTT | CAWHRAGEAFF
NA | TRBJ1-5 | NA | TRBV7-2 | 16 | TGTGCCAGCACGGCCGGCGGCCCCAATAGCAATCAGCCCCAGCATTTT | CASTAGGPNSNQPQHF
once | TRBJ2-1 | NA | TRBV30 | 15 | TGTGCCTGGAGTGTAACCAGGGCCTCTAGTAATGAGCAGTTCTTC | CAWSVTRASSNEQFF
NA | TRBJ1-2 | TRBD1 | TRBV11-2 | 13 | TGTGCCAGCAGCCCCCTCGGGACAGAAGGCTACACCTTC | CASSPLGTEGYTF
once | TRBJ1-2 | NA | TRBV19 | 14 | TGTGCCAGTAGCCCTGACGGCAGATACTATGGCTACACCTTC | CASSPDGRYYGYTF
NA | TRBJ2-3 | TRBD1 | TRBV18 | 12 | TGTGCCAGCTCACCCGGACAGGGGCCCTCATATTTT | CASSPGQGPSYF
few | TRBJ2-5 | TRBD2 | TRBV29-1 | 15 | TGCAGCGCCTACGGACTAGCGGGAGCAAGGGAGACCCAGTACTTC | CSAYGLAGARETQYF
few | TRBJ2-7 | NA | TRBV10-3 | 12 | TGTGCCATCAGTCCCACGGGATACGAGCAGTACTTC | CAISPTGYEQYF
few | TRBJ1-6 | NA | TRBV27 | 14 | TGTGCCAGCAGTCCCGGACGGCCGAATTCACCCCTCCACTTT | CASSPGRPNSPLHF
NA | TRBJ2-5 | NA | TRBV30 | 12 | TGTGCCTGGATCCCACGGGGAGAGACCCAGTACTTC | CAWIPRGETQYF
NA | TRBJ2-7 | NA | TRBV7-9 | 15 | TGTGCCAGCAGCCCGCCGGACCGGGGGACGTACGAGCAGTACTTC | CASSPPDRGTYEQYF
many | TRBJ2-7 | TRBD2 | TRBV7-2 | 15 | TGTGCCAGCAGCACTAGGACTAGCGGACTCTACGAGCAGTACTTC | CASSTRTSGLYEQYF
NA | TRBJ1-6 | TRBD1 | TRBV5-4 | 14 | TGTGCCAGCAGCTTTCAGGGGGATAATTCACCCCTCCACTTT | CASSFQGDNSPLHF
NA | TRBJ1-2 | TRBD1 | TRBV2 | 14 | TGTGCCAGCAGCAATACAGGGGTTCGCTATGGCTACACCTTC | CASSNTGVRYGYTF
NA | TRBJ2-7 | NA | TRBV6-5 | 16 | TGTGCCAGCAGTTACTCAGGAGGGGGCGCGGGGTACGAGCAGTACTTC | CASSYSGGGAGYEQYF
NA | TRBJ1-2 | NA | TRBV29-1 | 15 | TGCAGCGTTGGGACCAGGCTTACAGCTAACTATGGCTACACCTTC | CSVGTRLTANYGYTF
NA | TRBJ2-2 | NA | TRBV7-6 | 14 | TGTGCCAGCAGCCTTAACCCCCCTGGCGGGGAGCTGTTTTTT | CASSLNPPGGELFF
NA | TRBJ2-7 | NA | TRBV30 | 12 | TGTGCCTGGAGTGACCCGGGGGTCGAGCAGTACTTC | CAWSDPGVEQYF
NA | TRBJ1-2 | NA | TRBV19 | 15 | TGTGCCAGTTCTCAGGACAGTCCTACAAACTATGGCTACACCTTC | CASSQDSPTNYGYTF
NA | TRBJ1-5 | NA | TRBV28 | 17 | TGTGCCAGCAGTTTATCCTGGGGGACTTATAGCAATCAGCCCCAGCATTTT | CASSLSWGTYSNQPQHF
NA | TRBJ2-6 | NA | TRBV29-1 | 14 | TGCAGCGGTGGTACGGCCCCCGGGGCCAACGTCCTGACTTTC | CSGGTAPGANVLTF
NA | TRBJ2-1 | TRBD2 | TRBV19 | 13 | TGTGCCACCCTGCGGGGGGAGTACAATGAGCAGTTCTTC | CATLRGEYNEQFF
NA | TRBJ1-2 | TRBD1 | TRBV28 | 16 | TGTGCCAGCAACGAGAAACAAACGGACAGGAACTATGGCTACACCTTC | CASNEKQTDRNYGYTF
few | TRBJ1-5 | NA | TRBV6-5 | 12 | TGTGCCAGCAGATCATTGCAGCTAGCCCAGCATTTT | CASRSLQLAQHF
NA | TRBJ2-2 | NA | TRBV30 | 15 | TGTGCCTGGAGTGTAGGCGGGGCGAACACCGGGGAGCTGTTTTTT | CAWSVGGANTGELFF
many | TRBJ1-5 | NA | TRBV6-1 | 14 | TGTGCCAGCAGTGCGGGTAATAGCAATCAGCCCCAGCATTTT | CASSAGNSNQPQHF
few | TRBJ2-7 | NA | TRBV18 | 14 | TGTGCCAGCTCGGTCGTGGCGGAAACCTACGAGCAGTACTTC | CASSVVAETYEQYF
few | TRBJ2-3 | NA | TRBV10-3 | 13 | TGTGCCATCAGTGGAGGGAGAACAGATACGCAGTATTTT | CAISGGRTDTQYF
few | TRBJ2-2 | NA | TRBV15 | 13 | TGTGCCACCAGCAGACGGGACACCGGGGAGCTGTTTTTT | CATSRRDTGELFF
NA | TRBJ2-7 | TRBD1 | TRBV30 | 12 | TGTGCCTGGACGGGACAGCTCTACGAGCAGTACTTC | CAWTGQLYEQYF
few | TRBJ1-4 | NA | TRBV7-3 | 16 | TGTGCCAGCAGCCAATTAACTCTGGGCGGAGGAGAAAAACTGTTTTTT | CASSQLTLGGGEKLFF
few | TRBJ1-5 | NA | TRBV7-9 | 15 | TGTGCCAGCAGCCCAGGGGAGCGGAGCAATCAGCCCCAGCATTTT | CASSPGERSNQPQHF
NA | TRBJ1-5 | NA | TRBV7-9 | 13 | TGTGCCAGCAGCCCCGAGGGGAATCAGCCCCAGCATTTT | CASSPEGNQPQHF
NA | TRBJ1-1 | NA | TRBV13 | 14 | TGTGCCAGCAGCAGACCGGGCCACGGCGCTGAAGCTTTCTTT | CASSRPGHGAEAFF